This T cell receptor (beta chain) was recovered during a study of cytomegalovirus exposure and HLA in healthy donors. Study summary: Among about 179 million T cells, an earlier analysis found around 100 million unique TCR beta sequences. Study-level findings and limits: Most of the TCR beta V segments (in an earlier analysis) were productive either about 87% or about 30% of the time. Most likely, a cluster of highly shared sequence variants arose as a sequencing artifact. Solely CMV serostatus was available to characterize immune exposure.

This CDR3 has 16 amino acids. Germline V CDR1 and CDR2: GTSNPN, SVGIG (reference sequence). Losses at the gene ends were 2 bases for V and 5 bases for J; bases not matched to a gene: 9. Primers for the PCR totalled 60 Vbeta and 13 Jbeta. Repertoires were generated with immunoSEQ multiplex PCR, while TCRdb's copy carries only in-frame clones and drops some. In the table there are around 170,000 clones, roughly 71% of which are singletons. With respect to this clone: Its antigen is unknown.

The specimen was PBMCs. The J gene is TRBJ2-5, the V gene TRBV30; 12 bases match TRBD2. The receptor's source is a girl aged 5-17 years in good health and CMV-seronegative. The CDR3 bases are TGTGCCTGGAGTAAGGGTCTAGCGGGGGGGGTTGAGACCCAGTACTTC. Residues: CAWSKGLAGGVETQYF.